This T cell receptor (beta chain) stems from a study of OX40 agonist ivuxolimab in advanced cancers. Study-wide context: Ivuxolimab, which targeted the costimulatory receptor OX40 (CD134), was an agonistic, fully human IgG2 monoclonal antibody. Intravenous ivuxolimab was administered to patients every 2 weeks at six dose levels: 0.01, 0.1, 0.3, 1.5, 3 and 10 mg/kg. The paper describes the monotherapy dose-escalation part (N of about 47 patients) of the phase I trial of ivuxolimab. In the dose-escalation cohort, 75% to 85% of patients were male, and the mean age was roughly 60 years with a range of roughly 23 to 79. Peripheral TCRbeta sequencing was intended to test whether TCR sequence diversity was altered and clonal T-cell expansion was caused by ivuxolimab. Partial responses occurred in three dose-escalation patients: two with cutaneous melanoma and one with hepatocellular carcinoma. Of the approximately 53 patients in dose escalation, about 20 had hepatocellular carcinoma, some 15 had melanoma, 9 had renal cell carcinoma and 9 had head and neck cancer. Prior anti-PD-1, anti-PD-L1 or anti-CTLA-4 therapy was permitted, and approximately 41% of dose-escalation patients had received checkpoint inhibitors. Points the paper makes about the study in general: On average, CD8+ T cells showed more expanded clones than CD4+ T cells after ivuxolimab. The antigen specificity of the peripheral T cells that underwent clonal expansion was not determined. At doses of 0.1 to 3.0 mg/kg, clonal expansion of both CD4+ and CD8+ T cells in blood was seen between baseline and week 6. Partial responders in the 0.1-3.0 mg/kg groups had among the lowest normalized peripheral clonal expansion, especially among CD8+ T cells. Low levels of normalized T-cell clonal expansion were also seen in some nonresponding patients.

For this clone: The antigen this receptor binds is unknown. No clone much larger than this one lies a single base away; base qualities are absent.

The CDR3 has 12 amino acids, counting the end cysteine and phenylalanine. The DNA shown is the 36-base CDR3, in frame from base 1. Cut back by 2 bases and 4 bases, the V and J ends lie 6 bases apart. CDR1 and CDR2 are read off the germline V gene as SGDLS and YYNGEE. The trial excluded patients who had a history of autoimmune disease or who were on systemic immunosuppression. Peripheral blood for TCR sequencing was drawn from every dose cohort at baseline, at cycle 4 day 1 and at cycle 7 day 1. The samples were drawn from a first-in-human, open-label, multicenter phase I dose-escalation trial of ivuxolimab. Adults with locally advanced or metastatic melanoma, renal cell carcinoma, hepatocellular carcinoma or head and neck squamous cell carcinoma were enrolled in the trial. Before TCR sequencing, CD4+ T cells and CD8+ T cells were sorted from peripheral blood as separate populations. Genomic DNA was extracted from sorted cells for sequencing of the TCRbeta CDR3 region. The immunoSEQ Assay was used to sequence the TCRbeta CDR3 regions. TCRdb limited this immuneACCESS table to in-frame rearrangements with V and J called. A share of clones is missing; checked studies link under half to unresolved V genes, and the rest is unexplained. In this sample the table shows some 60,000 clones, approximately 81% of which occur a single time. The ten top clones hold more than 3% of the sample.

Sequenced here: CD4+ or CD8+ T cells sorted from blood, sampled in a trial of the OX40 agonist ivuxolimab. The V and J genes are TRBV9 and TRBJ2-5; possibly the D gene is TRBD1, per 5 matching bases. The TCR was taken from an adult with an advanced solid tumor such as melanoma, head and neck, liver or kidney cancer. The CDR3 sequence is CASSVQGETQYF. The nucleotide sequence is given as TGTGCCAGCAGCGTCCAGGGAGAGACCCAGTACTTC.